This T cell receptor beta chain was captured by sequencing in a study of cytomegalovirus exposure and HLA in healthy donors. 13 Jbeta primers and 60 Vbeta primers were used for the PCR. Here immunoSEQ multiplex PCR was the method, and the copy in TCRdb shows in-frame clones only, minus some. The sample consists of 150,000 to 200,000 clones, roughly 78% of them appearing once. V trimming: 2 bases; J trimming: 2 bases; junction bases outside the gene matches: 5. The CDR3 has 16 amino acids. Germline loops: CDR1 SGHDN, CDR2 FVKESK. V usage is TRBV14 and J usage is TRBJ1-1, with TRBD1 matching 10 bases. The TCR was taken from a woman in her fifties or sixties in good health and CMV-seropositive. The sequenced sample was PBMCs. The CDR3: CASSQPGQGYNTEAFF. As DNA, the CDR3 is TGTGCCAGCAGCCAACCGGGACAGGGGTACAACACTGAAGCTTTCTTT.